The present T cell receptor beta chain was sequenced within a study of blood T cell repertoires in COVID-19. Study-level background: Samples of COVID-19 (acute and convalescent) were obtained from the United States, Italy and Spain.

Authors' processing steps: Researchers report that nucleated cell counts were estimated from reference gene primer amplification. The method was immunoSEQ multiplex PCR; TCRdb's version includes in-frame clones alone and lacks a portion of them. The D gene and trimming were derived from the DNA, and the V and J assignments and clone size from that table. The sample has about 180,000 clones, approximately 86% seen once. This CDR3 spans 14 amino acids. The V and J ends lost 0 bases and 1 base respectively, with 6 bases between them. Germline CDR1 is MNHEY and CDR2 is SMNVEV (reference sequence). Sequenced input: peripheral blood. The chain employs TRBV27 and TRBJ1-1; no firm D call. The TCR originated in a woman in her twenties or thirties with active or convalescent COVID-19. CDR3 nucleotides: TGTGCCAGCAGTTTATCGTCGGGGAACACTGAAGCTTTCTTT. This codes for CASSLSSGNTEAFF.